This TCR beta chain was captured by sequencing in a study of shared clonotypes between healthy human individuals. Looking at the study overall: Per donor, three plates held CD4 naive cells, three held CD4 memory, two held CD8 naive and one held CD8 memory. Study-wide findings and caveats: The study's rarefaction showed incomplete sorted-subset sequencing despite large depth.

This clone was recorded only once. Its antigen is currently unknown. Libraries were prepared by immunoSEQ multiplex PCR; TCRdb keeps only in-frame clonotypes and omits some of them. The sample consists of approximately 1,500,000 clones, over 95% of them appearing once. Trimming took 1 base from V and 2 from J, leaving 10 bases between them. Germline CDR1 LNHDA, CDR2 SQIVND (reference sequence). This CDR3 has 15 residues. The TCR originated in a man between 25 and 39 years old in good health. J is TRBJ2-3 and V is TRBV19; D possibly corresponds to TRBD1 (5 bases). The sequenced sample was naive CD4+ T cells sorted from blood. As to subset: CD45RA+ positively selected. This chain's CDR3 is CASSIGQGPTDTQYF. The CDR3 nucleotides are TGTGCCAGTAGTATAGGTCAGGGCCCCACAGATACGCAGTATTTT. Full variable domain (missing parts from reference TRBV19 and TRBJ2-3): DGGITQSPKYLFRKEGQNVTLSCEQNLNHDAMYWYRQDPGQGLRLIYYSQIVNDFQKGDIAEGYSVSREKKESFPLTVTSAQKNPTAFYLCASSIGQGPTDTQYFGPGTRLTVL.